Below, 27 T cell receptor beta chains from the same sample are listed, as sequenced in a study of liver allograft versus peripheral blood T cells. Study-level information: Graft-liver T cell receptor repertoires were compared against recipient peripheral blood repertoires.

One entry per CDR3 protein results from TCRdb running MiXCR on the reads. Of over 5,000 distinct CDR3 sequences listed, 16% are singletons. These receptors came from a human patient who had a liver transplant. Some T cells here may be from the graft donor.

By sample share, this clonotype is medium-sized. This sequence joins TRBV6-5 and TRBJ1-1, with D unclear. V was shortened by 3 bases and J by 8 bases, with 13 bases between the two germline ends. The germline V gene has CDR1 MNHEY and CDR2 SVGAGI. The CDR3 is 13 residues long. The CDR3 coding sequence is TGTGCCAGCAGTTATGGTCCCCGGACCGAAGCTTTCTTT. It specifies CASSYGPRTEAFF.

By share of the sample, this clonotype is medium-sized. This chain's CDR3 is CASWRGGSSGELFF. CDR3 sequence (DNA): TGTGCCAGCTGGCGGGGGGGCTCTAGCGGGGAGCTGTTTTTT. V gene TRBV6-5 combines with J gene TRBJ2-2; 9 nucleotides match TRBD2. Trimming cost V 8 bases and J 7 bases; bases outside gene matches: 8. CDR1 is MNHEY, CDR2 SVGAGI, per germline. CDR3 length equals 14 residues.

In its sample, this clonotype is medium-sized. The J gene is TRBJ1-2, the V gene TRBV12-3 or TRBV12-4; D possibly corresponds to TRBD1 (5 bases). The V gene lost 1 base and the J gene lost 2 bases, with 11 bases spanning the gap. This CDR3 region has 15 residues. CDR3 in amino acids: CASSLGGIWNYGYTF. CDR3 nucleotides: TGTGCCAGCAGTTTAGGGGGGATTTGGAACTATGGCTACACCTTC.

The chain recombines TRBV7-2 with TRBJ2-7; D remains ambiguous. Germline V gene data show CDR1 as SGHTA and CDR2 as FQGNSA. Trimming removed 0 bases at V and 7 bases at J, with 4 bases between. The CDR3 consists of 11 residues. The CDR3 DNA is TGTGCCAGCAGCTTAGCGGGTGAGCAGTACTTC. It encodes CASSLAGEQYF.

This clonotype was counted a few times. The chain joins TRBV7-2 to TRBJ1-6; no clear D gene. The CDR3 extends over 16 amino acids. V lost 0 bases, J lost 7 bases, and 13 bases lay in between. Germline loops: CDR1 SGHTA, CDR2 FQGNSA. CDR3 bases: TGTGCCAGCAGCTTAGCGCTGGATCGGCGGAATTCACCCCTCCACTTT. This codes for CASSLALDRRNSPLHF.

This clonotype is labeled as medium-sized. The chain links TRBV18 to TRBJ2-7; 12 positions agree with TRBD2. This CDR3 contains 13 residues. CDR1 is KGHSH, CDR2 LQKENI, per germline. V trimming: 3 bases; J trimming: 7 bases; junction bases outside the gene matches: 1. The CDR3 sequence is CASSPGLAGEQYF. The CDR3 DNA reads TGTGCCAGCTCACCCGGACTAGCGGGAGAGCAGTACTTC. Complete variable domain (other parts from reference TRBV18 and TRBJ2-7): NAGVMQNPRHLVRRRGQEARLRCSPMKGHSHVYWYRQLPEEGLKFMVYLQKENIIDESGMPKERFSAEFPKEGPSILRIQQVVRGDSAAYFCASSPGLAGEQYFGPGTRLTVT.

By share, this clonotype counts as medium-sized. The gene calls are TRBV27 and TRBJ2-7; D may be TRBD1 (6 bases). This CDR3 comprises 14 residues. Germline-derived CDR1 and CDR2 are MNHEY and SMNVEV (reference sequence). Trimming removed 2 bases at V and 5 bases at J, with 13 bases between. Here the CDR3 DNA reads TGTGCCAGCAGTTTAGGGTACAGGGAAAACGAGCAGTACTTC. This gives the protein CASSLGYRENEQYF.

With regard to this clonotype: The final CDR3 position lacks the conserved phenylalanine or tryptophan, pointing to a likely read error. The chain has TRBV18 and TRBJ2-3, with D perhaps matching TRBD2 (5 bases). Trimming took 1 base from V and 6 from J, leaving 5 bases between them. Germline lookup yields CDR1 KGHSH and CDR2 LQKENI. The CDR3 runs 12 residues. The CDR3 sequence is CASSPRTDTQYI. The CDR3 DNA sequence: TGTGCCAGCTCACCACGGACTGATACGCAGTATATT.

By share of the sample, this clonotype is medium-sized. The chain combines TRBV27 with TRBJ1-1; perhaps TRBD1 as D (6 bases). V was shortened by 5 bases and J by 4 bases, with 23 bases between the two germline ends. Germline values: CDR1 MNHEY, CDR2 SMNVEV (reference sequence). This CDR3 is built from 17 residues. Written as DNA, the CDR3 is TGTGCCAGCAGTCCCTGGGAAAACAGGGTCGGGGGCACTGAAGCTTTCTTT. Protein product: CASSPWENRVGGTEAFF.

This clonotype qualifies as medium-sized. The rearrangement joins TRBV28 to TRBJ1-5; maybe TRBD1 (6 bases). V was trimmed by 6 bases and J by 5 bases, leaving 14 bases between them. The germline V gene encodes CDR1 MDHEN and CDR2 SYDVKM. The CDR3 runs 14 residues. DNA for the CDR3: TGTGCCAGCAGCCCAGCGGGGGGCGATCAGCCCCAGCATTTT. Amino acids: CASSPAGGDQPQHF.

This clonotype is medium-sized by share. The V gene is TRBV6-1, the J gene TRBJ1-2; TRBD1 is a possible D gene (6 bases). This CDR3 is built from 13 residues. V was pared by 10 bases and J by 4 bases, with 16 bases between. Germline CDR1 MNHNS, CDR2 SASEGT. CDR3 amino acids: CATRTELGYGYTF. CDR3 DNA: TGTGCCACGAGGACAGAGCTAGGCTATGGCTACACCTTC.

The table lists this clonotype with a few counts. This chain joins TRBV20-1 and TRBJ1-2; the match to TRBD1 covers 11 bases. The CDR3 has 14 residues. Germline assignment: CDR1 DFQATT and CDR2 SNEGSKA (reference sequence). Trimming cost V 5 bases and J 4 bases; bases outside gene matches: 6. CDR3 sequence (DNA): TGCAGTGCTCGGACAGGGGGCAAAATCTATGGCTACACCTTC. This translates into CSARTGGKIYGYTF.

This clonotype was observed many times. The chain carries TRBV5-6 and TRBJ1-2, with no clear D. V was clipped by 6 bases and J by 5 bases, with 17 bases between them. This CDR3 comprises 14 residues. Germline values: CDR1 SGHDT, CDR2 YYEEEE. CDR3 nucleotides: TGTGCCAGCACCCCCCTGCTCCGTCGATATGGCTACACCTTC. It codes for CASTPLLRRYGYTF.

This clonotype is medium-sized in the sample. CDR3 protein: CASSPGGNYGYTF. CDR3 in DNA: TGTGCCAGCTCACCAGGCGGTAACTATGGCTACACCTTC. The chain recombines TRBV18 with TRBJ1-2, with D hard to call. The ends were cut back, 2 bases at V and 1 base at J, with 5 bases in the middle. CDR1 KGHSH and CDR2 LQKENI come from the germline V gene. The CDR3 runs to 13 residues.

This clonotype is classed as medium-sized. The chain couples TRBV18 to TRBJ1-4; D not certain. Trimming stripped 2 bases from V and 0 bases from J, with 7 bases between. The CDR3 has 15 residues. Germline V CDR1 and CDR2: KGHSH, LQKENI. The CDR3 bases are TGTGCCAGCTCACCAACCGGGACAACTAATGAAAAACTGTTTTTT. Translated, it gives CASSPTGTTNEKLFF.

This clonotype was detected a few times. The CDR3 protein is CASSLYVPGQGHLNQPQHF. CDR3 DNA sequence: TGTGCCAGCAGTTTATACGTCCCGGGACAGGGCCATCTCAATCAGCCCCAGCATTTT. This chain links TRBV12-3 or TRBV12-4 with TRBJ1-5; 9 positions agree with TRBD1. V dropped 2 bases and J dropped 3; count of bases not matched to a gene: 14. The CDR3 extends over 19 amino acids.

This clonotype was seen many times. The genes are TRBV12-3 or TRBV12-4 and TRBJ1-1; no reliable D call. This CDR3 comprises 13 residues. V lost 3 bases to trimming and J lost 1 base, with 6 bases between them. In nucleotides, the CDR3 is TGTGCCAGCAGTTTTGGGTGGAACACTGAAGCTTTCTTT. Its translation is CASSFGWNTEAFF.

Only a few counts were recorded for this clonotype. The genes are TRBV20-1 and TRBJ1-1; 8 bases match TRBD1. The CDR3 is made up of 16 amino acids. V was pared by 2 bases and J by 5 bases, with 13 bases of the junction left unmatched. Germline V gene lookup returns CDR1 DFQATT and CDR2 SNEGSKA (reference sequence). This CDR3 reads CSARRDRLTFGTEAFF. DNA of the CDR3: TGCAGTGCTAGACGGGACAGGCTAACTTTTGGAACTGAAGCTTTCTTT.

This clonotype was recorded many times. The CDR3 DNA reads as TGTGCCAGCAGCAGGGGAAACACCATATATTTT. Protein product: CASSRGNTIYF. The chain combines TRBV12-3 or TRBV12-4 with TRBJ1-3, with D unclear. The CDR3 runs to 11 residues. The V gene lost 6 bases and the J gene lost 4 bases, with 4 bases spanning the gap.

By sample fraction, this clonotype is medium-sized (0.01 to 0.1%). The chain links TRBV9 to TRBJ2-2, with 10 bases that match TRBD2. The trim removed 1 base at V and 4 bases at J, leaving 7 bases unmatched. Germline V CDR1 and CDR2: SGDLS, YYNGEE. There are 17 residues in the CDR3. CDR3 bases: TGTGCCAGCAGCGTAAGATTAGCGGGAGGTGGCACCGGGGAGCTGTTTTTT. This gives the protein CASSVRLAGGGTGELFF.

By share, this clonotype counts as medium-sized. The V gene is TRBV29-1, the J gene TRBJ1-3; D might be TRBD1 (5 bases). V dropped 7 bases and J dropped 3 bases, with 10 bases sitting between them. Germline-derived CDR1 and CDR2 are SQVTM and ANQGSEA. The length of the CDR3 is 12 residues. The CDR3 is CSGWGVGNTIYF. CDR3 nucleotides: TGCAGCGGCTGGGGCGTTGGAAACACCATATATTTT.

Judged by abundance, this clonotype is medium-sized. The gene calls are TRBV7-2 and TRBJ1-6; tentatively, D is TRBD1 (5 bases). V dropped 1 base and J dropped 8 bases, with 15 bases sitting between them. Looked up from germline, CDR1 is SGHTA and CDR2 is FQGNSA. This CDR3 is 16 amino acids long. The CDR3 is CASSLGGAASYSPLHF. As DNA, the CDR3 is TGTGCCAGCAGCTTAGGAGGGGCTGCGAGTTATTCACCCCTCCACTTT.

This clonotype was detected only a few times. The J gene is TRBJ2-1, the V gene TRBV9, with D hard to call. Trimming pared 0 bases from V and 2 bases from J, leaving 6 bases between. The CDR3 is made up of 14 amino acids. Germline lookup yields CDR1 SGDLS and CDR2 YYNGEE. DNA for the CDR3: TGTGCCAGCAGCGTAGGAGGACCCTACAATGAGCAGTTCTTC. Translating it yields CASSVGGPYNEQFF.

The chain couples TRBV6-1 to TRBJ2-7, with 9 bases fitting TRBD1. This CDR3 comprises 14 residues. The V segment lost 3 bases and the J segment 6 bases; nucleotides outside the gene matches: 6. The germline gives CDR1 MNHNS, CDR2 SASEGT. CDR3 DNA sequence: TGTGCCAGCAGTGAGGGACAGGGAACGGGCGAGCAGTACTTC. Translating gives CASSEGQGTGEQYF.

This clonotype is classed as medium-sized. This chain connects TRBV19 to TRBJ1-2; possible D gene TRBD1, 6 bases. Trimming pared 5 bases from V and 6 bases from J, leaving 16 bases between. In germline, CDR1 is LNHDA, CDR2 SQIVND (reference sequence). This CDR3 region has 14 residues. This CDR3 reads CASSAQWGAHGYTF. The CDR3 region has the DNA TGTGCCAGTAGTGCACAGTGGGGGGCACATGGCTACACCTTC.

The genes are TRBV20-1 and TRBJ2-2, with TRBD1 as a possible D gene (7 bases). Germline-derived CDR1 and CDR2 are DFQATT and SNEGSKA (reference sequence). The V end was cut by 5 bases, the J end by 3 bases, with 13 bases between. This CDR3 region has 14 residues. This chain's CDR3 is CSAPPRGDTGELFF. In nucleotides, the CDR3 is TGCAGTGCTCCTCCCAGGGGGGACACCGGGGAGCTGTTTTTT.

In its sample, this clonotype ranks as medium-sized (0.01 to 0.1%). CDR3 bases: TGCAGTGCTAGTGTCCGGGAATTCTCTGGAAACACCATATATTTT. Amino acids: CSASVREFSGNTIYF. The genes are TRBV20-1 and TRBJ1-3; D is undetermined. The length of the CDR3 is 15 residues. The germline gives CDR1 DFQATT, CDR2 SNEGSKA (reference sequence). The V and J ends lost 3 bases and 0 bases respectively, with 12 bases between them.